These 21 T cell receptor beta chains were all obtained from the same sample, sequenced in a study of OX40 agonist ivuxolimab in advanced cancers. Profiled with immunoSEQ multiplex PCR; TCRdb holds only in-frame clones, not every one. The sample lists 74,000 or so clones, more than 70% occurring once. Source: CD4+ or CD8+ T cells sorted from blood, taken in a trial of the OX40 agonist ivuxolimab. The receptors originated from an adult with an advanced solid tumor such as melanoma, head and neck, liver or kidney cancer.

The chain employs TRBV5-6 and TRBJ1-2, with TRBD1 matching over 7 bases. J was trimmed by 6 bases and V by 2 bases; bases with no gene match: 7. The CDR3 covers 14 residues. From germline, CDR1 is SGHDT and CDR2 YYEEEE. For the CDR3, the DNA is TGTGCCAGCAGCTTCAGGGGGGCTGGGGATGGCTACACCTTC. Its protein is CASSFRGAGDGYTF.

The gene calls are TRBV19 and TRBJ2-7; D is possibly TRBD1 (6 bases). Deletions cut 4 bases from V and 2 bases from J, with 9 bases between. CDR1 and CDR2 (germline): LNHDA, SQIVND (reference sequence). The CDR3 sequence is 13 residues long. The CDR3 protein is CASSTTGTYEQYF. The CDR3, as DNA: TGTGCCAGTAGTACAACAGGGACCTACGAGCAGTACTTC.

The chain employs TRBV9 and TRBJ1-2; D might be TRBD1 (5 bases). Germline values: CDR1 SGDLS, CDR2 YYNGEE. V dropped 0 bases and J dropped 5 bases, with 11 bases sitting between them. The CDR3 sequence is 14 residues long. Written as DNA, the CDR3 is TGTGCCAGCAGCGTAGACAGGCTAGGGTATGGCTACACCTTC. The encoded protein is CASSVDRLGYGYTF.

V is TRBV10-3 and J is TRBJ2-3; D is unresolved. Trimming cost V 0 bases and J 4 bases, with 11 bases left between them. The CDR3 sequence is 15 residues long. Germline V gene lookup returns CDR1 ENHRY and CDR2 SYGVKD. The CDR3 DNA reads TGTGCCATCAGTGAGTCGAGTTTGGGCGCAGATACGCAGTATTTT. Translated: CAISESSLGADTQYF.

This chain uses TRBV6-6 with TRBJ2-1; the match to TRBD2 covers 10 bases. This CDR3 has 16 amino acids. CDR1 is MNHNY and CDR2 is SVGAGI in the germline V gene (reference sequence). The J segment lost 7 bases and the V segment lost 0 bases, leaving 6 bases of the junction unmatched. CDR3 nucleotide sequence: TGTGCCAGCAGTTACTCCCTAGCGGGAGTTGGAAATGAGCAGTTCTTC. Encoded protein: CASSYSLAGVGNEQFF.

The CDR3 sequence: CATIRDRNTEAFF. DNA of the CDR3: TGTGCCACCATCCGGGACAGAAACACTGAAGCTTTCTTT. The chain has TRBV18 and TRBJ1-1; 7 bases are a match to TRBD1. V dropped 10 bases and J dropped 2; count of bases not matched to a gene: 7. CDR1 is KGHSH, CDR2 LQKENI, per germline. There are 13 residues in the CDR3.

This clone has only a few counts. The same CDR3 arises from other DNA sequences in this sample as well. The CDR3 sequence: CASSARQGITEAFF. DNA for the CDR3: TGTGCCAGTAGTGCCCGACAGGGGATAACTGAAGCTTTCTTT. The V and J genes are TRBV19 and TRBJ1-1, with 8 positions matching TRBD1. CDR1 LNHDA and CDR2 SQIVND come from the germline V gene (reference sequence). V lost 5 bases to trimming and J lost 5 bases; unmatched junction nucleotides: 7. CDR3 size: 14 residues. Together with reference TRBV19 and TRBJ1-1, the CDR3 gives the full variable domain: DGGITQSPKYLFRKEGQNVTLSCEQNLNHDAMYWYRQDPGQGLRLIYYSQIVNDFQKGDIAEGYSVSREKKESFPLTVTSAQKNPTAFYLCASSARQGITEAFFGQGTRLTVV.

The CDR3 DNA sequence: TGTGCCAGCAGTTTGGAGCCAGGGAGCCCCTACGAGCAGTACTTC. Translated: CASSLEPGSPYEQYF. The chain is built from TRBV27 and TRBJ2-7; D tentatively fits TRBD1 or TRBD2 (5 bases each). Trimming took off 3 bases at V and 2 bases at J, with 14 bases between the two ends. Germline assignment: CDR1 MNHEY and CDR2 SMNVEV (reference sequence). The CDR3 runs to 15 residues.

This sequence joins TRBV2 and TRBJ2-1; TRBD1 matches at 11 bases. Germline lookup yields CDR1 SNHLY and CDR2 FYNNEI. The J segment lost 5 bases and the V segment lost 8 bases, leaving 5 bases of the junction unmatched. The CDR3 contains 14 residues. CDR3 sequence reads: CASGGQGADNEQFF. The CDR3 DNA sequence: TGTGCCAGCGGTGGACAGGGGGCGGACAATGAGCAGTTCTTC.

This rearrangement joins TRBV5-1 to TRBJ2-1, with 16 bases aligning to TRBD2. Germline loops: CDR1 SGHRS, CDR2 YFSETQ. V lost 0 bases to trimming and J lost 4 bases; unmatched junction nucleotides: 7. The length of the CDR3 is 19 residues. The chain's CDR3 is CASSLVGLAGGRGYNEQFF. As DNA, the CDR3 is TGCGCCAGCAGCTTGGTGGGACTAGCGGGGGGGCGAGGTTACAATGAGCAGTTCTTC.

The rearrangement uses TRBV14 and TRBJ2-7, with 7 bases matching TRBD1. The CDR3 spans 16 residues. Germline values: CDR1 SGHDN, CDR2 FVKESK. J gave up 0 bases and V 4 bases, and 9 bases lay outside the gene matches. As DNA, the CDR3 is TGTGCCAGCAGCCTACCGGACAGGACCATCTCCTACGAGCAGTACTTC. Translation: CASSLPDRTISYEQYF.

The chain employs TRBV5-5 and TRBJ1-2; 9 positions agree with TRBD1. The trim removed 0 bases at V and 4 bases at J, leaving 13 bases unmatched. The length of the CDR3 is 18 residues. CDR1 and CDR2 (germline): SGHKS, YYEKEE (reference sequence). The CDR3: CASSLAPYYRGPAYGYTF. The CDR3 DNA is TGTGCCAGCAGCTTGGCCCCCTATTACAGGGGGCCCGCCTATGGCTACACCTTC.

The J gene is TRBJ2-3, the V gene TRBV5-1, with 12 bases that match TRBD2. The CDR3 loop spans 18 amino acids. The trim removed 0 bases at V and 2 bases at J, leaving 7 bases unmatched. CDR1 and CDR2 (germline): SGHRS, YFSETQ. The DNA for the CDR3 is TGCGCCAGCAGCTTGGAAGTATCTAGCGGGGGGGCCACAGATACGCAGTATTTT. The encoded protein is CASSLEVSSGGATDTQYF.

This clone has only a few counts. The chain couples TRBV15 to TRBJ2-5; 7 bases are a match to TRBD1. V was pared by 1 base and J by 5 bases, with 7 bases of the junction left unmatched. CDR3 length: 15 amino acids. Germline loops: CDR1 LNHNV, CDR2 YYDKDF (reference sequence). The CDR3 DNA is TGTGCCACCAGCAGAGGGGGGCAGGGGGAGGAGACCCAGTACTTC. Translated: CATSRGGQGEETQYF. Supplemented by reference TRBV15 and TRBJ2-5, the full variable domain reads DAMVIQNPRYQVTQFGKPVTLSCSQTLNHNVMYWYQQKSSQAPKLLFHYYDKDFNNEADTPDNFQSRRPNTSFCFLDIRSPGLGDTAMYLCATSRGGQGEETQYFGPGTRLLVL.

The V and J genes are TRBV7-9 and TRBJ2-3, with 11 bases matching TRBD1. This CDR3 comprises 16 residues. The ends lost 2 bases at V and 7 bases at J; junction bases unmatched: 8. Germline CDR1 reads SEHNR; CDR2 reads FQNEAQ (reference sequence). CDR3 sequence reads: CASSLLLDRGRNTQYF. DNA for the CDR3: TGTGCCAGCAGCTTATTACTGGACAGGGGGCGAAATACGCAGTATTTT.

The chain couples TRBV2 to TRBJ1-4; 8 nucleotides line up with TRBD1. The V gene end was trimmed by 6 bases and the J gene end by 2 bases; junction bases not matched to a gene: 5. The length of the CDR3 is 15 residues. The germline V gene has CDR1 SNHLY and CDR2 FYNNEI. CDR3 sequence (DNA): TGTGCCAGCAGCGACAGGGGTTACACTAATGAAAAACTGTTTTTT. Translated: CASSDRGYTNEKLFF.

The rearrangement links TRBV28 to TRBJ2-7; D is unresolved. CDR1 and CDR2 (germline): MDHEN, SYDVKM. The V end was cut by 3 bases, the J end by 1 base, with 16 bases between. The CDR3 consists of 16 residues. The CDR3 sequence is CASSLVIWLSSYEQYF. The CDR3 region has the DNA TGTGCCAGCAGTTTGGTAATTTGGCTATCATCCTACGAGCAGTACTTC.

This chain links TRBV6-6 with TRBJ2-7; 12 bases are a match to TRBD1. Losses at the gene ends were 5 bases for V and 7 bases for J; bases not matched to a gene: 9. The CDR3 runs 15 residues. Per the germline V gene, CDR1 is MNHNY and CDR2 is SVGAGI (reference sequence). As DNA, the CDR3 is TGTGCCAGCAGTAAACCGGGACAGGGGGCCCAGGAGCAGTACTTC. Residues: CASSKPGQGAQEQYF.

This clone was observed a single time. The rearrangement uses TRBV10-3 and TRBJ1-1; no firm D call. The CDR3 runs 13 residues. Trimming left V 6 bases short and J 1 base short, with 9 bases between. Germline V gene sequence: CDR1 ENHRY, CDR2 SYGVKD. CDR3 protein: CAIRVDGNTEAFF. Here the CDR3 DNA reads TGTGCCATCAGGGTCGACGGGAACACTGAAGCTTTCTTT.

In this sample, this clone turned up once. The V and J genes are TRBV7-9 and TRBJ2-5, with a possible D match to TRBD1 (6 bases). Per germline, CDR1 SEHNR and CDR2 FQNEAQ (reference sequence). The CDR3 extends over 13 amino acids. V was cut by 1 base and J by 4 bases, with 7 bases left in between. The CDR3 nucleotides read TGTGCCAGCAGCTTAGGGGGGCCAGAGACCCAGTACTTC. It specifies CASSLGGPETQYF.

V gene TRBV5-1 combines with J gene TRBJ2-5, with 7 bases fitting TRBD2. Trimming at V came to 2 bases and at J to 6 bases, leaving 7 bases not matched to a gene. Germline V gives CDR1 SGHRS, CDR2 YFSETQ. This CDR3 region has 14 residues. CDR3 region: CASSFNLGGKTQYF. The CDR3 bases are TGCGCCAGCAGCTTTAACCTGGGGGGGAAGACCCAGTACTTC.